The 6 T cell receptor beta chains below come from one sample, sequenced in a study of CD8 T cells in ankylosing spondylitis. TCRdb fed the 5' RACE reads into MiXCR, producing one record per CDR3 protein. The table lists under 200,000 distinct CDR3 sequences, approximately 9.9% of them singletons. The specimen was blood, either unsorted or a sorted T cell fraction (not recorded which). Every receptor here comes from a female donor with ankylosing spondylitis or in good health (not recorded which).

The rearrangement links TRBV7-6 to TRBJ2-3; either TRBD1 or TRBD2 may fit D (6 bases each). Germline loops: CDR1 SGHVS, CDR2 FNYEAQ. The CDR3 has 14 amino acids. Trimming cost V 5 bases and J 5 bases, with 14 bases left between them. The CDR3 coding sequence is TGTGCCAGCAGCGTTCTCGGGGGCGAAGATACGCAGTATTTT. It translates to CASSVLGGEDTQYF.

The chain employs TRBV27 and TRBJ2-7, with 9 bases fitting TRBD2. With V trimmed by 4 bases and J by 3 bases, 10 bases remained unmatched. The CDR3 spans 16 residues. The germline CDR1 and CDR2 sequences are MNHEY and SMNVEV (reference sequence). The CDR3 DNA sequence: TGTGCCAGCAGTTCCCTCCGGTTTAGCGGGGGCTACGAGCAGTACTTC. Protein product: CASSSLRFSGGYEQYF.

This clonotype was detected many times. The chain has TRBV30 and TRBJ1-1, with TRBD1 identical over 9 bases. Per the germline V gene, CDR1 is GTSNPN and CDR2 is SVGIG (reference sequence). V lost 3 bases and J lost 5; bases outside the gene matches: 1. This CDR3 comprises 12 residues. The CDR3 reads CAWRGQGTEAFF. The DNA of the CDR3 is TGTGCCTGGAGGGGACAGGGTACTGAAGCTTTCTTT. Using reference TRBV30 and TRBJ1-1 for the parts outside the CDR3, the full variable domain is SQTIHQWPATLVQPVGSPLSLECTVEGTSNPNLYWYRQAAGRGLQLLFYSVGIGQISSEVPQNLSASRPQDRQFILSSKKLLLSDSGFYLCAWRGQGTEAFFGQGTRLTVV.

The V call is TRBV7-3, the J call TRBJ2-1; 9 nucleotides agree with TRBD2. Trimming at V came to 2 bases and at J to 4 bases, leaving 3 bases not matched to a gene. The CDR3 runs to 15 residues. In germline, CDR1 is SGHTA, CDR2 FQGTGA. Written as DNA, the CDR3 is TGTGCCAGCAGCTTACCGGGACTAGCTTACAATGAGCAGTTCTTC. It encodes CASSLPGLAYNEQFF.

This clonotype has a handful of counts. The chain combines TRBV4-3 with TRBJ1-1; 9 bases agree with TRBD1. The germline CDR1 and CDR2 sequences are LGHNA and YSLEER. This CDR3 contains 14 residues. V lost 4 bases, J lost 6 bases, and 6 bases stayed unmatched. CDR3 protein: CASSPGTGFSEAFF. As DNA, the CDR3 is TGCGCCAGCAGCCCCGGGACAGGGTTCTCTGAAGCTTTCTTT.

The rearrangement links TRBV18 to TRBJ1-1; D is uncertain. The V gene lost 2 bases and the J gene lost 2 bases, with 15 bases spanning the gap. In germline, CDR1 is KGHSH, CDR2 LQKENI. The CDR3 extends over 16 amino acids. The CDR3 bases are TGTGCCAGCTCACCAATAGAGCGAGGGTTAAACACTGAAGCTTTCTTT. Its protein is CASSPIERGLNTEAFF.